This passage covers 11 T cell receptor beta chains from one sample sequenced in a study of prognosis after radiotherapy for stage I lung cancer (TCRdb year 2021). For sequencing, an Illumina HiSeq 3000 was employed. Two rounds of multiplex PCR on genomic DNA were used to amplify the TCR beta CDR3 region. In the first round of PCR, primers specific to each TRBV and TRBJ gene were used, and the primer sequences are filed in Chinese patent CN105087789A. TCRdb cleaned the public reads at Q25 with fastp, built clones with MiXCR and kept in-frame beta chains. Each record represents a unique CDR3 protein, reported with the most common genes and DNA among its rows. A total of around 18,000 distinct CDR3 sequences appear in this sample, 29% of them only once. The ten most abundant clones make up about a third of the sample. The sample consisted of PBMCs, taken before or after stereotactic body radiation therapy (not recorded which). The receptors were sampled from a donor aged 50 or older with non-small cell lung cancer.

This clonotype was recorded at least ten times. V and J are TRBV6-5 and TRBJ2-2, with unresolved D. V lost 2 bases and J 2 bases, leaving 9 bases between the germline ends. CDR1 and CDR2 from the germline V gene are MNHEY and SVGAGI. This CDR3 contains 15 residues. CDR3 protein: CASSYDGPNTGELFF. The DNA of the CDR3 is TGTGCCAGCAGTTACGACGGTCCCAACACCGGGGAGCTGTTTTTT.

This clonotype showed up many times. The chain is built from TRBV20-1 and TRBJ2-2, with 11 bases fitting TRBD2. V shed 0 bases and J 4 bases; nucleotides not matched to a gene: 4. Germline V gene data show CDR1 as DFQATT and CDR2 as SNEGSKA (reference sequence). This CDR3 has 16 residues. The CDR3: CSARDPLAGGTGELFF. The CDR3 nucleotides read TGCAGTGCTAGAGACCCGCTAGCGGGAGGCACCGGGGAGCTGTTTTTT.

A word on this clonotype: Just one base apart from a much larger clone, this may be a read error. CDR3 in amino acids: CASSIIGQGGTEAFF. In nucleotides, the CDR3 is TGTGCCAGTAGTATTATAGGACAGGGAGGCACTGAAGCTTTCTTT. The chain employs TRBV19 and TRBJ1-1; 8 bases agree with TRBD1. Trimming cost V 3 bases and J 4 bases; bases outside gene matches: 7. CDR1 is LNHDA, CDR2 SQIVND, per germline (reference sequence). CDR3 length: 15 residues.

Concerning this clonotype itself: One base away lies a much larger clone, so this may be a sequencing read error. The V call is TRBV9, the J call TRBJ2-1; the match to TRBD2 covers 11 bases. The V gene end was trimmed by 4 bases and the J gene end by 6 bases; junction bases not matched to a gene: 12. The CDR3 covers 17 residues. Germline CDR1 SGDLS, CDR2 YYNGEE. The CDR3 DNA reads TGTGCCAGCAGCCCGGGACTAGCGGTCCCTGGGTCCAATGAGCAGTTCTTC. Its protein product is CASSPGLAVPGSNEQFF.

Many counts were recorded for this clonotype. The V gene is TRBV20-1, the J gene TRBJ1-4; 8 bases fit TRBD1. The CDR3 is made up of 14 amino acids. Trimming cost V 6 bases and J 3 bases; bases outside gene matches: 6. CDR1 is DFQATT, CDR2 SNEGSKA, per germline (reference sequence). CDR3 sequence reads: CSAKKTGANEKLFF. As DNA, the CDR3 is TGCAGTGCCAAGAAGACAGGGGCTAATGAAAAACTGTTTTTT.

This clonotype is medium-sized. The chain combines TRBV19 with TRBJ1-2; D is ambiguous. Germline CDR1 is LNHDA and CDR2 is SQIVND (reference sequence). This CDR3 has 13 residues. With 5 bases removed from V and 1 base from J, the gap between germline ends came to 8 bases. CDR3 nucleotide sequence: TGTGCCAGTAGTTGGTTAGGTAACTATGGCTACACCTTC. Amino acid sequence: CASSWLGNYGYTF.

This clonotype was recorded at least ten times. The chain joins TRBV11-2 to TRBJ2-1, with D uncertain. The CDR3 consists of 13 residues. Trimming left V 3 bases short and J 5 bases short, with 8 bases between. The germline V gene encodes CDR1 SGHAT and CDR2 FQNNGV. In nucleotides, the CDR3 is TGTGCCAGCAGCTTCTCCCGGAACAATGAGCAGTTCTTC. It encodes CASSFSRNNEQFF.

This clonotype showed up many times. The genes are TRBV12-3 or TRBV12-4 and TRBJ1-4; D unclear. Trimming removed 2 bases from V and 2 bases from J, with 6 bases in between. This CDR3 contains 14 residues. The CDR3 sequence: CASSLRGTNEKLFF. As DNA, the CDR3 is TGTGCCAGCAGTTTAAGAGGGACTAATGAAAAACTGTTTTTT.

This clonotype was detected only a few times. V and J are TRBV5-4 and TRBJ2-1; 12 nucleotides match TRBD2. CDR3 length: 16 amino acids. The germline CDR1 and CDR2 sequences are SGHNT and YYREEE (reference sequence). Trimming removed 1 base from V and 6 bases from J; junction bases left unmatched: 5. The CDR3 loop is CASSLRLAGVVNEQFF. CDR3 DNA: TGTGCCAGCAGCTTGAGACTAGCGGGAGTCGTCAATGAGCAGTTCTTC.

Of note for this clonotype: A far larger clone lies a single base away; this is likely a read error. The chain employs TRBV27 and TRBJ1-4; 8 positions agree with TRBD1. CDR3 length: 13 residues. Germline lookup yields CDR1 MNHEY and CDR2 SMNVEV (reference sequence). CDR3 in DNA: TGTGTCAGCATTGAGACAGGGGTTGAAAAACTGTTTTTT. It encodes CVSIETGVEKLFF. The whole variable domain, filled in from reference TRBV27 and TRBJ1-4, reads EAQVTQNPRYLITVTGKKLTVTCSQNMNHEYMSWYRQDPGLGLRQIYYSMNVEVTDKGDVPEGYKVSRKEKRNFPLILESPSPNQTSLYFCVSIETGVEKLFFGSGTQLSVL.

This clonotype has at least ten counts. The DNA of the CDR3 is TGTGCCAGCAGTAACCCCCCCCGGGGGGGCAACTATGGCTACACCTTC. This sequence encodes CASSNPPRGGNYGYTF. The chain uses TRBV6-2 or TRBV6-3 and TRBJ1-2, with D perhaps TRBD1 (6 bases). The CDR3 sequence is 16 residues long. Per the germline V gene, CDR1 is MNHEY and CDR2 is SVGEGT. Trimming removed 5 bases at V and 2 bases at J, with 18 bases between.